This T cell receptor (beta chain) was retrieved from a study of cytomegalovirus exposure and HLA in healthy donors. In its sample, this clone was seen once. The antigen is unknown. The primer mix had 60 Vbeta and 13 Jbeta primers. TCRdb keeps only in-frame clones here, not all; method: immunoSEQ multiplex PCR. The sample yields about 110,000 clones, under 85% seen once. Study-level results: A likely sequencing artifact accounted for one observed cluster of highly shared sequence variants. When the data were analyzed later, several of the most significant clusters appeared to be linked to common viral pathogens.

The receptor was derived from a middle-aged man in good health and CMV-seronegative. The sample consisted of PBMCs.

The DNA for the CDR3 is TGTGCCAGCAGCTCCTCCCCGACAGGATTGACCTACGAGCAGTACTTC. Translating it yields CASSSSPTGLTYEQYF. The chain combines TRBV7-9 with TRBJ2-7; TRBD1 is a possible D gene (6 bases). Per the germline V gene, CDR1 is SEHNR and CDR2 is FQNEAQ (reference sequence). The V end was cut by 4 bases, the J end by 2 bases, with 18 bases between. The CDR3 covers 16 residues.